What follows are 24 T cell receptor beta chains derived from one specimen sequenced in a study of blood T cell repertoires in COVID-19. Using immunoSEQ multiplex PCR, the repertoire was profiled, and TCRdb retains in-frame clones only, with some absent. The sample has roughly 260,000 clones; 88% are singletons. Sequencing input: peripheral blood. The receptors originated from a man in his sixties who had recovered from COVID-19.

The J gene is TRBJ2-3, the V gene TRBV4-1; 7 bases are shared with TRBD1. J lost 2 bases, V lost 3 bases, and 5 bases had no gene match. The V gene's germline CDR1 is MGHRA and CDR2 YSYEKL. The CDR3 is 15 amino acids. CDR3 nucleotides: TGCGCCAGCAGCCAGACGGGACAGCTCACAGATACGCAGTATTTT. This sequence encodes CASSQTGQLTDTQYF.

The chain couples TRBV19 to TRBJ2-5, with TRBD2 matching 7 bases. The CDR3 extends over 15 amino acids. J lost 2 bases, V lost 4 bases, and 7 bases had no gene match. Germline lookup yields CDR1 LNHDA and CDR2 SQIVND (reference sequence). CDR3 amino acids: CASSTVGLPQETQYF. In DNA, the CDR3 is TGTGCCAGTAGTACCGTGGGACTACCACAAGAGACCCAGTACTTC.

In regard to this clone: Within the sample, other DNA sequences also encode this same CDR3. The chain uses TRBV19 and TRBJ1-6, with 8 bases lining up with TRBD1. V trimming: 6 bases; J trimming: 7 bases; junction bases outside the gene matches: 8. Germline V lookup: CDR1 LNHDA, CDR2 SQIVND (reference sequence). The CDR3 has 15 amino acids. The CDR3 loop reads CASSIGTGGNSPLHF. As DNA, the CDR3 is TGTGCCAGTAGCATCGGGACAGGAGGGAATTCACCCCTCCACTTT.

The genes are TRBV13 and TRBJ1-1; 7 nucleotides match TRBD1. The CDR3 has 15 residues. Germline trimming cut 3 bases from V and 1 base from J; bases unmatched to any gene: 5. Germline loops: CDR1 PRHDT, CDR2 FYEKMQ (reference sequence). Here the CDR3 DNA reads TGTGCCAGCAGCTTTAACAGGGGACGGAACACTGAAGCTTTCTTT. Its translation is CASSFNRGRNTEAFF.

In nucleotides, the CDR3 is TGTGCCAGTAGTGGCGGGACAGGGAGGGAAGCTTTCTTT. Residues: CASSGGTGREAFF. The J gene is TRBJ1-1, the V gene TRBV19, with 9 bases matching TRBD1. Germline V gives CDR1 LNHDA, CDR2 SQIVND (reference sequence). The CDR3 contains 13 residues. Trimming took 5 bases from V and 8 from J; bases not matched to a gene: 6.

The V call is TRBV12-3 or TRBV12-4, the J call TRBJ1-1, with a tentative D call TRBD1 (6 bases). This CDR3 is built from 13 residues. Trimming pared 7 bases from V and 6 bases from J, leaving 15 bases between. The CDR3 DNA sequence: TGTGCCAGCATGTCCAGGGGTTATGCTGAAGCTTTCTTT. Protein product: CASMSRGYAEAFF.

The rearrangement links TRBV14 to TRBJ1-4; the match to TRBD1 covers 9 bases. Trimming took 0 bases from V and 0 from J; bases not matched to a gene: 8. The CDR3 runs to 19 residues. The V gene's germline CDR1 is SGHDN and CDR2 FVKESK. CDR3 in amino acids: CASSQESLDRGATNEKLFF. The CDR3 DNA reads as TGTGCCAGCAGCCAAGAGAGTTTGGACAGGGGCGCAACTAATGAAAAACTGTTTTTT.

The rearrangement uses TRBV21-1 and TRBJ2-5; TRBD2 is taken as the D call from the table, unchecked against the DNA. TRBV21-1 is classified as a pseudogene. The CDR3 loop spans 20 amino acids. The CDR3 protein is CASSKRPNPHLDKDQETQYF. The CDR3 DNA reads as TGTGCCAGCAGCAAAAGACCCAACCCACACCTAGATAAAGACCAAGAGACCCAGTACTTC.

This clone appeared a single time. The J gene is TRBJ2-7, the V gene TRBV5-8, with 8 bases identical to TRBD1. J was trimmed by 2 bases and V by 6 bases; bases with no gene match: 4. The CDR3 contains 13 residues. CDR1 and CDR2 from the germline V gene are SGHTS and YDEGEE. Here the CDR3 reads CASKSGQAYEQYF. The CDR3 DNA follows: TGTGCCAGCAAATCGGGACAGGCCTACGAGCAGTACTTC.

The chain uses TRBV5-1 and TRBJ1-1, with D perhaps TRBD1 (5 bases). V was trimmed by 7 bases and J by 3 bases, leaving 13 bases between them. CDR1 and CDR2 (germline): SGHRS, YFSETQ. The CDR3 runs 13 residues. CDR3 nucleotides: TGCGCCAGCGCTCCCTGGGGCGACACTGAAGCTTTCTTT. It encodes CASAPWGDTEAFF.

The J gene is TRBJ1-1, the V gene TRBV12-3 or TRBV12-4; a possible D gene is TRBD1 (5 bases). Trimming cost V 4 bases and J 7 bases, with 7 bases left between them. The CDR3 is made up of 11 amino acids. CDR3 sequence: CASSSDSEAFF. CDR3 sequence (DNA): TGTGCCAGCAGTTCCGACAGTGAAGCTTTCTTT.

The rearrangement links TRBV6-5 to TRBJ2-7; 8 bases match TRBD1. The germline V gene encodes CDR1 MNHEY and CDR2 SVGAGI. V lost 6 bases and J lost 2; bases outside the gene matches: 9. This CDR3 is 15 amino acids long. The CDR3: CASSQGQGGTYEQYF. CDR3 DNA: TGTGCCAGCAGCCAAGGACAGGGTGGGACCTACGAGCAGTACTTC.

This chain uses TRBV9 with TRBJ1-4; 8 bases line up with TRBD1. This CDR3 is built from 15 residues. CDR1 and CDR2 from the germline V gene are SGDLS and YYNGEE. Trimming took 3 bases from V and 0 from J; bases not matched to a gene: 1. CDR3 region: CASSDRGATNEKLFF. CDR3 DNA: TGTGCCAGCAGCGACAGGGGGGCAACTAATGAAAAACTGTTTTTT.

The gene calls are TRBV6-6 and TRBJ1-3; 10 bases match TRBD1. The V gene's germline CDR1 is MNHNY and CDR2 SVGAGI (reference sequence). The ends lost 6 bases at V and 4 bases at J; junction bases unmatched: 6. CDR3 size: 15 residues. The chain's CDR3 is CASSRDRGSGNTIYF. The DNA for the CDR3 is TGTGCCAGCAGCAGGGACAGGGGTTCAGGAAACACCATATATTTT.

CDR3 coding DNA: TGCGCCAGCAGCTTGGTTCCTAGCGAGGTGGAGACCCAGTACTTC. This encodes CASSLVPSEVETQYF. The chain combines TRBV5-1 with TRBJ2-5, with D possibly TRBD2 on 6 matching bases. Germline V gene lookup returns CDR1 SGHRS and CDR2 YFSETQ. Trimming took 0 bases from V and 5 from J, leaving 14 bases between them. The CDR3 spans 15 residues.

The V and J genes are TRBV7-3 and TRBJ2-3, with 10 bases lining up with TRBD1. This CDR3 is built from 16 residues. The germline V gene encodes CDR1 SGHTA and CDR2 FQGTGA. The ends lost 4 bases at V and 4 bases at J; junction bases unmatched: 8. CDR3 region: CASSSTTGGWADTQYF. The CDR3 bases are TGTGCCAGCAGCTCGACGACAGGGGGCTGGGCAGATACGCAGTATTTT.

The V and J genes are TRBV6-5 and TRBJ1-4; weak D call: TRBD1 (6 bases). This CDR3 has 14 residues. CDR1 is MNHEY, CDR2 SVGAGI, per germline. V lost 5 bases and J 8 bases, leaving 15 bases between the germline ends. The CDR3: CASSRTASREKLFF. CDR3 bases: TGTGCCAGCAGTAGGACAGCCTCCCGGGAAAAACTGTTTTTT.

This clone was seen just once. V gene TRBV5-4 combines with J gene TRBJ2-2, with a possible D match to TRBD1 (6 bases). This CDR3 region has 17 residues. Germline V gene sequence: CDR1 SGHNT, CDR2 YYREEE (reference sequence). Trimming stripped 3 bases from V and 0 bases from J, with 15 bases between. The CDR3: CASSSPSGTSNTGELFF. The CDR3 DNA follows: TGTGCCAGCAGCTCCCCTTCTGGGACATCGAACACCGGGGAGCTGTTTTTT.

The chain uses TRBV2 and TRBJ1-4; D is possibly TRBD1 (5 bases). Trimming cost V 1 base and J 6 bases, with 15 bases left between them. The CDR3 is 16 amino acids. Germline CDR1 reads SNHLY; CDR2 reads FYNNEI. The CDR3 reads CASSEGGKGWDEKLFF. CDR3 in DNA: TGTGCCAGCAGTGAAGGGGGTAAGGGGTGGGATGAAAAACTGTTTTTT.

CDR3: CSSGTNYGYTF. In DNA, the CDR3 is TGCAGCTCAGGAACCAACTATGGCTACACCTTC. V and J are TRBV29-1 and TRBJ1-2; D is unclear. Germline values: CDR1 SQVTM, CDR2 ANQGSEA. The CDR3 runs 11 residues. V was pared by 8 bases and J by 2 bases, with 9 bases between.

The V gene is TRBV6-5, the J gene TRBJ1-1, with D unclear. Trimming took 7 bases from V and 4 from J, leaving 19 bases between them. This CDR3 comprises 15 residues. CDR1 MNHEY and CDR2 SVGAGI come from the germline V gene. The CDR3 coding sequence is TGTGCCAGCATCCGGGATCTAGGAAGGAGCACTGAAGCTTTCTTT. Amino acid sequence: CASIRDLGRSTEAFF.

This clone appeared once. This chain links TRBV19 with TRBJ2-1; 10 bases match TRBD1. This CDR3 spans 16 amino acids. Trimming at V came to 6 bases and at J to 0 bases, leaving 5 bases not matched to a gene. Germline V gene sequence: CDR1 LNHDA, CDR2 SQIVND (reference sequence). The CDR3 sequence is CASRRQGASSYNEQFF. The CDR3 region has the DNA TGTGCCAGTAGGAGACAGGGGGCAAGCTCCTACAATGAGCAGTTCTTC.

This sequence joins TRBV9 and TRBJ2-2, with 9 bases fitting TRBD1. The V segment lost 0 bases and the J segment 2 bases; nucleotides outside the gene matches: 2. The CDR3 sequence is 16 residues long. Germline V gene sequence: CDR1 SGDLS, CDR2 YYNGEE. The CDR3, as DNA: TGTGCCAGCAGCGTAGGGACAGGGGATAACACCGGGGAGCTGTTTTTT. Amino acids: CASSVGTGDNTGELFF.

The chain carries TRBV5-5 and TRBJ1-5, with D unclear. CDR3 length: 14 residues. The germline V gene encodes CDR1 SGHKS and CDR2 YYEKEE (reference sequence). The V gene lost 5 bases and the J gene lost 7 bases, with 16 bases spanning the gap. CDR3 protein: CASSIPPSGQPQHF. For the CDR3, the DNA is TGTGCCAGCAGTATACCCCCGTCGGGACAGCCCCAGCATTTT.